This T cell receptor beta chain derives from a study of identical twins. MiXCR, applied by TCRdb to the 5' RACE reads, yields one record per CDR3 protein. In the table there are 690,000 or so distinct CDR3 sequences, 5.5% to 6.5% of which are singletons. The V and J ends lost 3 bases and 0 bases, in that order; junction bases with no gene match: 5. The CDR3 spans 16 residues. Germline V CDR1 and CDR2: SGHTA, FQGTGA. The V gene is TRBV7-3, the J gene TRBJ2-1; 7 nucleotides match TRBD2. The sample consisted of naive T cells sorted from blood. The TCR was taken from a man in his late teens or twenties in good health. As DNA, the CDR3 is TGTGCCAGCAGCTTTACTAGCGCGAGCTCCTACAATGAGCAGTTCTTC. As protein: CASSFTSASSYNEQFF.